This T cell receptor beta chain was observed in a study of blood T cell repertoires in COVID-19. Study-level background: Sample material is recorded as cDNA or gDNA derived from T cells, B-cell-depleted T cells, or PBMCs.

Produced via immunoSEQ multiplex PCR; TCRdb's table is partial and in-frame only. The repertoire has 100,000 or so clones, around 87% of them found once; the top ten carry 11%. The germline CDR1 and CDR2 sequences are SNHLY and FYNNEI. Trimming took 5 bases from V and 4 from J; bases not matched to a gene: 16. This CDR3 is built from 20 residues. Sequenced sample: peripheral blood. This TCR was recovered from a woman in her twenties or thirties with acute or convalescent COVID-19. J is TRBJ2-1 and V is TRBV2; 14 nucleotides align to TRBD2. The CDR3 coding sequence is TGTGCCAGCAGTTCTTCCCCCTGGACTAGCGGGGGGCCGAAATACAATGAGCAGTTCTTC. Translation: CASSSSPWTSGGPKYNEQFF.